This T cell receptor (beta chain) comes out of a study of breast tumors, draining lymph nodes, adjacent tissues (dated by TCRdb to the mid-2010s). Background on the whole study: TCR beta repertoires were compared across tumor, adjacent nontumor tissue and axillary lymph nodes obtained from breast cancer patients. The study was designed to assess the relationships and possible T-cell exchange between tumor, surrounding tissue and draining lymph node repertoires in human breast cancer. General findings and caveats noted by the study authors: Tumor and nontumor tissue repertoires were found to be significantly more similar in luminal-like than in basal-like breast cancer. The data were considered consistent with the idea that most tumor T cells come from the lymph node and then expand in tumor tissue. The conclusion that tumor T cells originate in lymph nodes was framed as consistent with a hypothesis rather than directly demonstrated. T-cell repertoire diversity in tumors was found to be lower than in lymph nodes but higher than in nontumor tissue, and preferential V and J gene usage was observed.

TCRdb shows the sequencer as Illumina HiSeq 2000. TCR beta chain libraries were generated through multiplex PCR amplification. High-throughput sequencing was used to analyze the amplified TCR beta chain products. TCRdb reanalyzed the raw reads on its own, using fastp at Q25 for trimming and MiXCR for clone calling, and kept in-frame beta chains. Entries are consolidated by CDR3 protein sequence, retaining the most common genes and DNA. The sample profile shows 55,000 to 75,000 distinct CDR3 sequences; less than 50% of them were found once. The top ten clones comprise about 8.4% of the sample. V lost 6 bases and J lost 1 base, and the count of bases not matched to a germline gene is 16. Spanning cysteine to phenylalanine, the CDR3 consists of 18 amino acids. Kept here is only the CDR3 DNA, which spans 54 bases and is read in frame from base 1. CDR1 is given as KGHSH and CDR2 as LQKENI, both from the germline V gene.

On this clonotype itself: The antigen it recognizes is unknown. Per-base quality was not reported, and no clone a single base away is much larger than it.

The rearranged chain carries TRBV18 and TRBJ2-5, with 8 middle bases fitting TRBD1. This clonotype was sampled from a female donor with breast cancer. Some clones in this sample may be carry-over from other donors' samples. What was sequenced was breast tumor tissue. In nucleotide form, the sequence is TGTGCCAGCTCCAAGCTTTCCGGGCAGGGGGCGAGCCAAGAGACCCAGTACTTC. The resulting protein is CASSKLSGQGASQETQYF.